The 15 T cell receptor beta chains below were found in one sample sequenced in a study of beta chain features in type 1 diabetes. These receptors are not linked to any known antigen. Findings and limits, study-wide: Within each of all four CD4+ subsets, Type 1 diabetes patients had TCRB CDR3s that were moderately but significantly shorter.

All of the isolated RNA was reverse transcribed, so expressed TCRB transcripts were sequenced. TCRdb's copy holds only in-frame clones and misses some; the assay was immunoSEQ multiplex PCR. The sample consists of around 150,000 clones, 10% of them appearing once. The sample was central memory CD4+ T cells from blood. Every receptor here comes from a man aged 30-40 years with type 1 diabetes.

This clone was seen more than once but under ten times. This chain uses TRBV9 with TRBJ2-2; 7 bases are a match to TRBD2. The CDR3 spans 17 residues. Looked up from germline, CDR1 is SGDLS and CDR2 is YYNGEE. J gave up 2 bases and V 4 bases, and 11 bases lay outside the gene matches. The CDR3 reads CASSPTWGGSNTGELFF. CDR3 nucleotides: TGTGCCAGCAGCCCCACCTGGGGGGGGTCCAACACCGGGGAGCTGTTTTTT. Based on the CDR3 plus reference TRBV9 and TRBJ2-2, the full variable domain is DSGVTQTPKHLITATGQRVTLRCSPRSGDLSVYWYQQSLDQGLQFLIQYYNGEERAKGNILERFSAQQFPDLHSELNLSSLELGDSALYFCASSPTWGGSNTGELFFGEGSRLTVL.

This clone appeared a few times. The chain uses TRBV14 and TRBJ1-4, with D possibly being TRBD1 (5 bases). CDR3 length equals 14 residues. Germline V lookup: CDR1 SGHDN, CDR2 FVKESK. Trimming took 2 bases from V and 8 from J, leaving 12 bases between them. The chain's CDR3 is CASSQLGVEEKLFF. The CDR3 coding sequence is TGTGCCAGCAGCCAACTAGGGGTGGAGGAAAAACTGTTTTTT.

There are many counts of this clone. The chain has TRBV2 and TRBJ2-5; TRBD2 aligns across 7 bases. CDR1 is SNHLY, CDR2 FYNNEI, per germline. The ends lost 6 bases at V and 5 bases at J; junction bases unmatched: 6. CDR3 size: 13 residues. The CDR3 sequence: CASSGGNRETQYF. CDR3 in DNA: TGTGCCAGCAGCGGGGGGAATAGGGAGACCCAGTACTTC.

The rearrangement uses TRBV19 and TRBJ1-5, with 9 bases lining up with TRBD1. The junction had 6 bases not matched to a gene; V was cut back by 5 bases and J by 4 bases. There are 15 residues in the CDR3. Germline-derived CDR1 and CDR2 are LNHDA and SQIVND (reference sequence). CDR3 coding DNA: TGTGCCAGTAGTCCCCGGGACAGGGTGAATCAGCCCCAGCATTTT. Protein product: CASSPRDRVNQPQHF.

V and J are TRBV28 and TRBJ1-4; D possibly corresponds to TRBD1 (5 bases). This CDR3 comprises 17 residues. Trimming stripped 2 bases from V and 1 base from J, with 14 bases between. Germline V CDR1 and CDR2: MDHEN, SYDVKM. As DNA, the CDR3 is TGTGCCAGCAGTTTAGAGTTGGTGGGGGGAACTAATGAAAAACTGTTTTTT. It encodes CASSLELVGGTNEKLFF.

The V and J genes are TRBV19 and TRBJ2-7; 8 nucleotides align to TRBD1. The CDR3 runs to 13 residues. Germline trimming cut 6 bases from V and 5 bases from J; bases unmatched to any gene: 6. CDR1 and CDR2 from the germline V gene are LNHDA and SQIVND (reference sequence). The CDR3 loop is CASRDRAIDEQYF. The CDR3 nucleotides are TGTGCCAGTAGGGACAGGGCCATCGACGAGCAGTACTTC.

The CDR3 coding sequence is TGTGCCAGCAGCCATAGCCCAGCGGGAGATAAATCACAGTACTTC. Translated, it gives CASSHSPAGDKSQYF. The chain recombines TRBV11-3 with TRBJ2-4, with TRBD2 matching 8 bases. Germline CDR1 SGHNT, CDR2 YENEEA. The V and J ends lost 5 bases and 13 bases, in that order; junction bases with no gene match: 16. The CDR3 extends over 15 amino acids.

CDR3 in amino acids: CASSPASGRAAYEQYF. The CDR3 DNA reads TGTGCCAGCTCACCAGCCTCCGGGAGGGCCGCCTACGAGCAGTACTTC. The V call is TRBV18, the J call TRBJ2-7; TRBD2 matches at 8 bases. Germline V gene sequence: CDR1 KGHSH, CDR2 LQKENI. This CDR3 has 16 amino acids. Germline trimming cut 2 bases from V and 2 bases from J; bases unmatched to any gene: 8. Filled out from reference TRBV18 and TRBJ2-7, the complete variable domain reads NAGVMQNPRHLVRRRGQEARLRCSPMKGHSHVYWYRQLPEEGLKFMVYLQKENIIDESGMPKERFSAEFPKEGPSILRIQQVVRGDSAAYFCASSPASGRAAYEQYFGPGTRLTVT.

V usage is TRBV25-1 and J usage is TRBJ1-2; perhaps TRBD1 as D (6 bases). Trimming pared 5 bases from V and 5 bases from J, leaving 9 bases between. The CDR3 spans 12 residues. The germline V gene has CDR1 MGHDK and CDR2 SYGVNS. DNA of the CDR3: TGTGCCAGCAGTCCGGACAGTTATGGCTACACCTTC. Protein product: CASSPDSYGYTF.

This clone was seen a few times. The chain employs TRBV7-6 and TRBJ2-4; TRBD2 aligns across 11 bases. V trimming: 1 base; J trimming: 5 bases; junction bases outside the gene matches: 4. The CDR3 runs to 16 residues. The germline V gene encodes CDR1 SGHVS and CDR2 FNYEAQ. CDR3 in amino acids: CASSLGTSGSQNIQYF. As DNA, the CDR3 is TGTGCCAGCAGCTTAGGGACTAGCGGGTCCCAAAACATTCAGTACTTC.

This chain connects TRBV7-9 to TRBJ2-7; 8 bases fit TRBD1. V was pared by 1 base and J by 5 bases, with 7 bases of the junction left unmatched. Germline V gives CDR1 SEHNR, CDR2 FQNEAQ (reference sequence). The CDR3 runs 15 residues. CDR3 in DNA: TGTGCCAGCAGCTTAGGCGTCAGGGGGCGAAACGAGCAGTACTTC. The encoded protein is CASSLGVRGRNEQYF.

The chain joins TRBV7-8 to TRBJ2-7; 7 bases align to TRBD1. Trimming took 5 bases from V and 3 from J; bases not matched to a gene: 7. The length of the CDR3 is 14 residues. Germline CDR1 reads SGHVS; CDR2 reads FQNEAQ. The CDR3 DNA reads TGTGCCAGCAGCCAAAACAGGGGTTTCTACGAGCAGTACTTC. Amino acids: CASSQNRGFYEQYF.

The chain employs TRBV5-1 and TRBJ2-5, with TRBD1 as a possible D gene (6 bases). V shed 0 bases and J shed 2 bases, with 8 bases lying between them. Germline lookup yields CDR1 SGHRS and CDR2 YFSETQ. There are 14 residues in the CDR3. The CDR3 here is CASSLGTEQETQYF. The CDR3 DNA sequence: TGCGCCAGCAGCTTGGGGACAGAGCAAGAGACCCAGTACTTC.

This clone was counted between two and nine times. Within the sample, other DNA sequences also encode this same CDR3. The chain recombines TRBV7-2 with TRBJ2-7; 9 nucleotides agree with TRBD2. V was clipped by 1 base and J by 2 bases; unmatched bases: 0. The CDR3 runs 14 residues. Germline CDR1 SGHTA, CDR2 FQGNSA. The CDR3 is CASSLGGRAYEQYF. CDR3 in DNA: TGTGCCAGCAGCTTAGGCGGGAGGGCCTACGAGCAGTACTTC.

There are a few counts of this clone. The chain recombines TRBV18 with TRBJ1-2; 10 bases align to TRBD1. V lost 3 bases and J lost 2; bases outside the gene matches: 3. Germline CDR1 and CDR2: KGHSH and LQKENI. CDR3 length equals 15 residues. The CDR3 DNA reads TGTGCCAGCTCACCGGGACAGGGGAAGAACTATGGCTACACCTTC. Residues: CASSPGQGKNYGYTF.